The 20 T cell receptor beta chains below all came from one sample that was sequenced in a study of CXCR3-negative and CXCR3-positive naive CD8 T cells. UMI-labeled TRB cDNA libraries were prepared by 5' RACE. With the 5' RACE reads reprocessed, TCRdb shows one record per CDR3 protein and no DNA. The sample includes about 58,000 distinct CDR3 sequences. Sample: naive CXCR3- CD8+ T cells from blood. Subset described: CD45RO-CCR7+CD27+CD95- naive CD8+ T cells lacking CXCR3 (TNR3-). The origin of the receptors is a human donor in good health. Some clones in this sample may be carry-over from other donors' samples.

This chain links TRBV6-2 or TRBV6-3 with TRBJ1-5; TCRdb gives TRBD1 as the D gene, but with no DNA this cannot be confirmed. The germline CDR1 and CDR2 sequences are MNHEY and SVGEGT. The CDR3 length is 18 residues. CDR3 loop: CASSYPRTEDTTNQPQHF.

The V gene is TRBV2, the J gene TRBJ2-2; TCRdb gives TRBD1 as the D gene, but with no DNA this cannot be confirmed. The CDR3 contains 17 residues. In germline, CDR1 is SNHLY, CDR2 FYNNEI. The CDR3 here is CASSELGPGSYPGELFF.

The chain carries TRBV4-3 and TRBJ1-2. Germline V gives CDR1 LGHNA, CDR2 YSLEER. The length of the CDR3 is 13 residues. The chain's CDR3 is CASSQEGSYGYTF.

The chain links TRBV6-5 to TRBJ2-1; there is no DNA to check the TCRdb D call of TRBD2. The CDR3 extends over 14 amino acids. Germline assignment: CDR1 MNHEY and CDR2 SVGAGI. The CDR3 protein is CASNPLGLADEQFF.

V is TRBV9 and J is TRBJ2-1; checking the TCRdb D call of TRBD2 is not possible without DNA. The CDR3 spans 18 residues. Per the germline V gene, CDR1 is SGDLS and CDR2 is YYNGEE. CDR3 loop: CASSVETSGGPYYNEQFF.

V is TRBV6-2 or TRBV6-3 and J is TRBJ2-7; TCRdb outputs TRBD1, but without DNA this stays unchecked. CDR1 is MNHEY and CDR2 is SVGEGT in the germline V gene. CDR3 length: 16 residues. CDR3 amino acids: CASSYSRYRGAWEQYF.

The genes are TRBV28 and TRBJ2-7. CDR1 and CDR2 (germline): MDHEN, SYDVKM. The CDR3 is 14 amino acids. The CDR3 region is CASSPTGATYEQYF. Combining the CDR3 with reference TRBV28 and TRBJ2-7 gives the whole variable domain DVKVTQSSRYLVKRTGEKVFLECVQDMDHENMFWYRQDPGLGLRLIYFSYDVKMKEKGDIPEGYSVSREKKERFSLILESASTNQTSMYLCASSPTGATYEQYFGPGTRLTVT.

The rearrangement uses TRBV29-1 and TRBJ2-7; TCRdb names TRBD1, which stays unverified in the absence of DNA. Germline-derived CDR1 and CDR2 are SQVTM and ANQGSEA. The CDR3 is made up of 12 amino acids. CDR3 region: CSVEDTGLEQYF.

The chain is built from TRBV12-3 or TRBV12-4 and TRBJ2-7; without DNA, the TCRdb call of TRBD1 cannot be checked. The CDR3 has 14 residues. The CDR3 here is CASSLMGAAYEQYF.

V and J are TRBV2 and TRBJ1-1; there is no DNA to check the TCRdb D call of TRBD1. CDR1 and CDR2 from the germline V gene are SNHLY and FYNNEI. The CDR3 spans 16 residues. The CDR3 spells CASSEDAQGSATEAFF.

V and J are TRBV20-1 and TRBJ2-7; with no DNA, the TCRdb D assignment of TRBD1 cannot be verified. The CDR3 contains 13 residues. Germline V gene sequence: CDR1 DFQATT, CDR2 SNEGSKA (reference sequence). The CDR3 reads CSARGGGDYEQYF.

The chain employs TRBV7-9 and TRBJ1-1; TCRdb's D gene call, TRBD1, goes unchecked for lack of DNA. CDR3 size: 16 residues. From germline, CDR1 is SEHNR and CDR2 FQNEAQ (reference sequence). The CDR3 protein is CASSPPGRGPLAAAFF.

The rearrangement uses TRBV27 and TRBJ2-3; TCRdb proposes TRBD2, but this gene call is untestable without DNA. The CDR3 consists of 16 residues. Germline assignment: CDR1 MNHEY and CDR2 SMNVEV (reference sequence). The CDR3: CASSSGDPRHTDTQYF.

The chain carries TRBV7-2 and TRBJ2-7; TCRdb names TRBD2, which stays unverified in the absence of DNA. The germline V gene encodes CDR1 SGHTA and CDR2 FQGNSA. The CDR3 has 19 residues. This chain's CDR3 is CASSPTASGGLRIRDEQYF. The complete variable domain, with remaining parts taken from reference TRBV7-2 and TRBJ2-7, reads GAGVSQSPSNKVTEKGKDVELRCDPISGHTALYWYRQSLGQGLEFLIYFQGNSAPDKSGLPSDRFSAERTGGSVSTLTIQRTQQEDSAVYLCASSPTASGGLRIRDEQYFGPGTRLTVT.

The chain links TRBV20-1 to TRBJ2-1; TCRdb's D gene call, TRBD2, goes unchecked for lack of DNA. CDR3 length equals 16 residues. Per the germline V gene, CDR1 is DFQATT and CDR2 is SNEGSKA (reference sequence). CDR3 protein: CSAKPSSGGSYNEQFF.

The chain couples TRBV6-5 to TRBJ2-3; without DNA, the TCRdb call of TRBD2 cannot be checked. Germline loops: CDR1 MNHEY, CDR2 SVGAGI. CDR3 length equals 16 residues. The CDR3 loop reads CASKNAGTSSTDTQYF.

This chain uses TRBV14 with TRBJ1-1; TCRdb picks TRBD1, but there is no DNA to check that call. Germline assignment: CDR1 SGHDN and CDR2 FVKESK. The CDR3 runs 15 residues. The CDR3 region is CASSQWGLGDTEAFF.

The chain carries TRBV20-1 and TRBJ2-7; there is no DNA to check the TCRdb D call of TRBD1. CDR1 is DFQATT, CDR2 SNEGSKA, per germline (reference sequence). There are 13 residues in the CDR3. The CDR3 sequence: CSGTGVSSYEQYF.

V usage is TRBV7-9 and J usage is TRBJ2-1; the TCRdb call, TRBD2, lacks DNA for checking. CDR1 SEHNR and CDR2 FQNEAQ come from the germline V gene (reference sequence). The CDR3 loop spans 15 amino acids. The CDR3 protein is CASSETSGIYNEQFF.

The rearrangement links TRBV7-6 to TRBJ2-1; lacking DNA, the TRBD2 call made by TCRdb goes unchecked. Germline V gives CDR1 SGHVS, CDR2 FNYEAQ. The CDR3 has 15 residues. The CDR3 protein is CASSSTSGGAHEQFF. The variable domain in full, completed from reference TRBV7-6 and TRBJ2-1, reads GAGVSQSPRYKVTKRGQDVALRCDPISGHVSLYWYRQALGQGPEFLTYFNYEAQQDKSGLPNDRFSAERPEGSISTLTIQRTEQRDSAMYRCASSSTSGGAHEQFFGPGTRLTVL.